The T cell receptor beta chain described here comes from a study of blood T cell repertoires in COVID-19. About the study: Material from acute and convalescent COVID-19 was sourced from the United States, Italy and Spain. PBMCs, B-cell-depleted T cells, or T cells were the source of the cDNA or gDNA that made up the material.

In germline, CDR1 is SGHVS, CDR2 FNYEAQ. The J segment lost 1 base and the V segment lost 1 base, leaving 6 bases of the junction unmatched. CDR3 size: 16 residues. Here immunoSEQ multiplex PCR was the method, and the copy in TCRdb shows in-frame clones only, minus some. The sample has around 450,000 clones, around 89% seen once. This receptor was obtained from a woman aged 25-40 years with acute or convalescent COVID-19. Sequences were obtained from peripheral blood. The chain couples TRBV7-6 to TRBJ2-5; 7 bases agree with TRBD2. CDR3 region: CASSLVPAGLQETQYF. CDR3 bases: TGTGCCAGCAGCTTAGTCCCAGCGGGACTCCAAGAGACCCAGTACTTC.